The 10 T cell receptor beta chains given below trace back to one sample, sequenced in a study of blood T cell repertoires in COVID-19. The repertoire was sequenced with immunoSEQ multiplex PCR; TCRdb's copy has only in-frame clones and lacks some. Of about 280,000 clones in the sample, about 87% were seen once. The sample comprised PBMCs or T cells enriched from blood (not recorded which). These TCRs come from a woman aged 25-40 years with acute COVID-19.

This chain connects TRBV19 to TRBJ2-2; D might be TRBD1 (8 bases). Looked up from germline, CDR1 is LNHDA and CDR2 is SQIVND (reference sequence). CDR3 length: 15 amino acids. Trimming stripped 6 bases from V and 6 bases from J, with 17 bases between. CDR3 coding DNA: TGTGCCAGTAGCCCTAGACAGGGGAGGGCCGGGGAGCTGTTTTTT. This translates into CASSPRQGRAGELFF.

The V call is TRBV7-9, the J call TRBJ2-3; D is perhaps TRBD1 (7 bases). Looked up from germline, CDR1 is SEHNR and CDR2 is FQNEAQ (reference sequence). This CDR3 has 18 amino acids. Trimming left V 5 bases short and J 0 bases short, with 21 bases between. CDR3 protein: CASSHAQGSGLSTDTQYF. The DNA of the CDR3 is TGTGCCAGCAGCCATGCACAGGGGAGCGGGCTTAGCACAGATACGCAGTATTTT.

This clone was seen a single time. The rearrangement uses TRBV14 and TRBJ2-3; 7 nucleotides agree with TRBD1. J lost 0 bases, V lost 5 bases, and 5 bases had no gene match. Germline V gene data show CDR1 as SGHDN and CDR2 as FVKESK. The length of the CDR3 is 15 residues. The CDR3 nucleotides read TGTGCCAGCAGCTCCCACAGGGGAAGCACAGATACGCAGTATTTT. It specifies CASSSHRGSTDTQYF.

The chain couples TRBV4-1 to TRBJ2-1, with 8 bases aligning to TRBD2. V lost 1 base and J lost 0; bases outside the gene matches: 5. Germline CDR1 MGHRA, CDR2 YSYEKL. There are 17 residues in the CDR3. The CDR3 spells CASSQAIAGSSYNEQFF. Written as DNA, the CDR3 is TGCGCCAGCAGCCAAGCTATAGCGGGGAGCTCCTACAATGAGCAGTTCTTC.

The gene calls are TRBV2 and TRBJ1-6; D not certain. V lost 5 bases, J lost 5 bases, and 13 bases lay in between. This CDR3 spans 15 amino acids. Looked up from germline, CDR1 is SNHLY and CDR2 is FYNNEI. The CDR3 nucleotides are TGTGCCAGCAGTAACCGGGAGGCGGATAATTCACCCCTCCACTTT. It codes for CASSNREADNSPLHF.

V and J are TRBV7-9 and TRBJ2-5, with D tentatively TRBD2 (5 bases). Between the trimmed V and J ends, which lost 1 base and 1 base, there was a span of 16 bases. This CDR3 comprises 17 residues. Looked up from germline, CDR1 is SEHNR and CDR2 is FQNEAQ (reference sequence). The CDR3 protein is CASSLGSSLGIQETQYF. CDR3 coding DNA: TGTGCCAGCAGCTTAGGGTCTAGCTTAGGAATCCAAGAGACCCAGTACTTC. The full variable domain, with the rest looked up from reference TRBV7-9 and TRBJ2-5, is DTGVSQNPRHKITKRGQNVTFRCDPISEHNRLYWYRQTLGQGPEFLTYFQNEAQLEKSRLLSDRFSAERPKGSFSTLEIQRTEQGDSAMYLCASSLGSSLGIQETQYFGPGTRLLVL.

V is TRBV19 and J is TRBJ2-6; D ambiguous. Trimming removed 5 bases from V and 4 bases from J, with 9 bases in between. The V gene's germline CDR1 is LNHDA and CDR2 SQIVND (reference sequence). The CDR3 sequence is 14 residues long. Here the CDR3 DNA reads TGTGCCAGTAGTCACCAGTCAGGGGCCAACGTCCTGACTTTC. As protein: CASSHQSGANVLTF. The whole variable domain, filled in from reference TRBV19 and TRBJ2-6, reads DGGITQSPKYLFRKEGQNVTLSCEQNLNHDAMYWYRQDPGQGLRLIYYSQIVNDFQKGDIAEGYSVSREKKESFPLTVTSAQKNPTAFYLCASSHQSGANVLTFGAGSRLTVL.

The chain carries TRBV24-1 and TRBJ2-1, with TRBD2 matching over 9 bases. This CDR3 comprises 15 residues. With 5 bases clipped from V and 7 bases from J, the junction kept 8 bases outside the gene matches. CDR1 and CDR2 (germline): KGHDR, SFDVKD. CDR3 sequence: CATSGGGRARNEQFF. The CDR3, as DNA: TGTGCCACCAGTGGCGGCGGGAGGGCAAGGAATGAGCAGTTCTTC.

The chain has TRBV6-2 or TRBV6-3 and TRBJ2-3; D gene uncertain. Trimming cost V 0 bases and J 2 bases, with 12 bases left between them. Germline-derived CDR1 and CDR2 are MNHEY and SVGEGT. The CDR3 has 16 amino acids. The CDR3 protein is CASSYSAGTSTDTQYF. CDR3 DNA: TGTGCCAGCAGTTACTCTGCAGGAACCTCCACAGATACGCAGTATTTT.

There are a few counts of this clone. V usage is TRBV5-4 and J usage is TRBJ1-1, with 7 bases identical to TRBD1. V lost 1 base, J lost 4 bases, and 4 bases stayed unmatched. The V gene's germline CDR1 is SGHNT and CDR2 YYREEE (reference sequence). The CDR3 extends over 14 amino acids. CDR3 protein: CASSLRDRGTEAFF. As DNA, the CDR3 is TGTGCCAGCAGCTTGCGGGACAGAGGCACTGAAGCTTTCTTT.